This T cell receptor beta chain emerged from a study of T cells after yellow fever vaccination. Trimming took off 3 bases at V and 4 bases at J, with 14 bases between the two ends. Germline lookup yields CDR1 KGHSH and CDR2 LQKENI. The CDR3 loop spans 15 amino acids. Only a few counts were recorded for this clonotype. TCRdb redid the calling of the 5' RACE reads with MiXCR, one entry per CDR3 protein. The sample lists roughly 310,000 distinct CDR3 sequences; approximately 9% were seen once. This sequence was found in a man aged 18 to 29 who received the YFV17D yellow fever vaccine. The chain joins TRBV18 to TRBJ2-3; no firm D call. The sample in question was PBMCs, obtained on the day of the first yellow fever vaccination. CDR3 coding DNA: TGTGCCAGCTCACCGATCGGAGCCCTTTCAGATACGCAGTATTTT. This encodes CASSPIGALSDTQYF.